This T cell receptor beta chain was sequenced during a study of OX40 agonist ivuxolimab in advanced cancers. Describing the broader study: Ivuxolimab was a fully human IgG2 agonistic monoclonal antibody targeting the costimulatory receptor OX40 (CD134). The paper reports the monotherapy dose-escalation portion (N of about 54 patients) of the phase I ivuxolimab trial. Partial responses occurred in three dose-escalation patients, of whom one had hepatocellular carcinoma and two had cutaneous melanoma. Among the 52 dose-escalation patients, some 20 had hepatocellular carcinoma, approximately 15 melanoma, 9 renal cell carcinoma and 9 head and neck cancer. Intravenous ivuxolimab was administered to patients every 2 weeks at six dose levels: 0.01, 0.1, 0.3, 1.5, 3 and 10 mg/kg. Prior anti-PD-1, anti-PD-L1 or anti-CTLA-4 therapy was permitted, and less than 45% of dose-escalation patients had received checkpoint inhibitors. The point of sequencing TCRbeta in the periphery was to test whether ivuxolimab changed TCR sequence diversity and drove clonal T-cell expansion. A male proportion of nearly 85% and a mean age of approximately 62 years, ranging from about 23 to 90, were recorded for the dose-escalation cohort. Study-level results and caveats: At doses of 0.1 to 3.0 mg/kg, clonal expansion of both CD4+ and CD8+ T cells in blood was seen between baseline and week 6. The antigen specificity of the peripheral T cells that underwent clonal expansion was not determined. Low levels of normalized T-cell clonal expansion were also shown by some nonresponding patients. Partial responders in the 0.1-3.0 mg/kg groups had among the lowest normalized peripheral clonal expansion, especially among CD8+ T cells. After ivuxolimab, more expanded clones were found on average in CD8+ T cells than in CD4+ T cells.

For sequencing of the TCRbeta CDR3 region, genomic DNA was extracted from the sorted cells. The immunoSEQ Assay was used for sequencing of TCRbeta CDR3 regions. TCRdb limited this immuneACCESS table to in-frame rearrangements with V and J called. A share of clones is missing; checked studies link under half to unresolved V genes, and the rest is unexplained. This sample has 30,000 to 50,000 clones in its table, and about 89% of those were observed once. The top ten clonotypes cover 0.55% to 0.7% of the sample. A note on this clone: There is no known antigen for this receptor. The record has no base qualities; no much larger clone is one base away.

The trial excluded patients who had a history of autoimmune disease or were on systemic immunosuppression. Peripheral blood for TCR sequencing was collected from all dose cohorts at baseline, on cycle 4 day 1, and on cycle 7 day 1. The samples were drawn from a first-in-human, open-label, multicenter phase I dose-escalation trial of ivuxolimab. The trial enrolled adults with locally advanced or metastatic head and neck squamous cell, hepatocellular, melanoma or renal cell carcinoma. Before TCR sequencing, CD4+ and CD8+ T cells were separately sorted from peripheral blood. V and J are truncated by 7 bases and 8 bases respectively, leaving an intervening sequence of 23 bases. Including cysteine and phenylalanine, the CDR3 has 15 amino acids. Of the read, only the CDR3 DNA is kept; its 45 bases are in frame from base 1. The germline V gene encodes CDR1 MDHEN and CDR2 SYDVKM.

The sample consisted of CD4+ or CD8+ T cells sorted from blood, taken in a trial of the OX40 agonist ivuxolimab. The sequence derives from an adult with an advanced solid tumor such as melanoma, head and neck, liver or kidney cancer. The V and J segments used are TRBV28 and TRBJ1-1; the D gene is unclear. CDR3 reads: CASTLTPTESWEAFF. The nucleotides read TGTGCCAGCACTCTCACCCCCACAGAGTCTTGGGAAGCTTTCTTT.